The rows below give T cell receptor beta chains drawn from one sample of a study of blood T cell repertoires in COVID-19. Profiled with immunoSEQ multiplex PCR; TCRdb holds only in-frame clones, not every one. The sample has 250,000 to 300,000 clones, around 92% seen once. Source material: PBMCs or T cells enriched from blood (not recorded which). The receptors stem from a woman aged 45 to 65 who had been exposed to COVID-19. Both conserved end residues are part of each CDR3. D genes are given only for firm matches. Not all rows give a size; the values are once, few, many and, for expanded clones, a class.

cdr3_length: 11
j_call: TRBJ2-7
d_call: -
v_call: TRBV5-1
clone_size: -
cdr3_nt: TGCGCCAGCAGCCCGGGGAGAGAGCAGTACTTC
cdr3_aa: CASSPGREQYF

cdr3_length: 14
j_call: TRBJ2-7
d_call: TRBD1
v_call: TRBV6-5
clone_size: -
cdr3_nt: TGTGCCAGCAGCCAGTTTCAGGGGGCCTACGAGCAGTACTTC
cdr3_aa: CASSQFQGAYEQYF

cdr3_length: 16
j_call: TRBJ2-7
d_call: TRBD1
v_call: TRBV14
clone_size: -
cdr3_nt: TGTGCCAGCAGCCAAGATTTGGGACAGGGTTCGGCCGAGCAGTACTTC
cdr3_aa: CASSQDLGQGSAEQYF

cdr3_length: 19
j_call: TRBJ1-3
d_call: TRBD1
v_call: TRBV4-1
clone_size: -
cdr3_nt: TGCGCCAGCAGCTCCCAACACCCACCGGGACAGGGCTCTGGAAACACCATATATTTT
cdr3_aa: CASSSQHPPGQGSGNTIYF

cdr3_length: 17
j_call: TRBJ2-2
d_call: TRBD2
v_call: TRBV28
clone_size: -
cdr3_nt: TGTGCCAGCAGTTCCGTCGGCGGGGGGCTAAATGCCGGGGAGCTGTTTTTT
cdr3_aa: CASSSVGGGLNAGELFF

cdr3_length: 12
j_call: TRBJ2-3
d_call: -
v_call: TRBV11-1
clone_size: -
cdr3_nt: TGTGCCAGCAGCCAGGTCGGTGATACGCAGTATTTT
cdr3_aa: CASSQVGDTQYF

cdr3_length: 15
j_call: TRBJ1-5
d_call: -
v_call: TRBV4-1
clone_size: -
cdr3_nt: TGCGCCAGCAGCCAAGATGCAGGGGTCAATCAGCCCCAGCATTTT
cdr3_aa: CASSQDAGVNQPQHF

cdr3_length: 14
j_call: TRBJ2-7
d_call: -
v_call: TRBV11-2
clone_size: once
cdr3_nt: TGTGCCAGCAGCTTGCGGCAGGGTTCTGTGTCGCAGTACTTC
cdr3_aa: CASSLRQGSVSQYF

cdr3_length: 13
j_call: TRBJ2-7
d_call: -
v_call: TRBV28
clone_size: few
cdr3_nt: TGTGCCAGCAGTTTCTTGGCAGGGGACGAGCAGTACTTC
cdr3_aa: CASSFLAGDEQYF

cdr3_length: 13
j_call: TRBJ2-2
d_call: -
v_call: TRBV27
clone_size: -
cdr3_nt: TGTGCCAGCAGCTACGCCGGGACCGGGGAGCTGTTTTTT
cdr3_aa: CASSYAGTGELFF

cdr3_length: 15
j_call: TRBJ2-7
d_call: TRBD2
v_call: TRBV5-6
clone_size: few
cdr3_nt: TGTGCCAGCAGCTTCGTCGGGGGGACCTCCTACGAGCAGTACTTC
cdr3_aa: CASSFVGGTSYEQYF

cdr3_length: 16
j_call: TRBJ2-3
d_call: TRBD2
v_call: TRBV5-1
clone_size: -
cdr3_nt: TGCGCCAGCAGCGGCATACTAGCGGGGAGCACAGATACGCAGTATTTT
cdr3_aa: CASSGILAGSTDTQYF

cdr3_length: 15
j_call: TRBJ1-1
d_call: -
v_call: TRBV7-9
clone_size: -
cdr3_nt: TGTGCCAGCAGCTTAAGGCAGGCTCTGAACACTGAAGCTTTCTTT
cdr3_aa: CASSLRQALNTEAFF

cdr3_length: 13
j_call: TRBJ2-7
d_call: TRBD1
v_call: TRBV3-1/TRBV3-2
clone_size: -
cdr3_nt: TGTGCCAGCAGCCAACCGACAGGGGACGAGCAGTACTTC
cdr3_aa: CASSQPTGDEQYF

cdr3_length: 17
j_call: TRBJ2-5
d_call: TRBD1
v_call: TRBV14
clone_size: -
cdr3_nt: TGTGCCAGCAGCCAAGATTTTGAGGGGACAGGGATGGAGACCCAGTACTTC
cdr3_aa: CASSQDFEGTGMETQYF

cdr3_length: 12
j_call: TRBJ1-2
d_call: TRBD1
v_call: TRBV6-5
clone_size: -
cdr3_nt: TGTGCCAGCAGAGCAGGGGGCGGAGGCTACACCTTC
cdr3_aa: CASRAGGGGYTF

cdr3_length: 13
j_call: TRBJ2-5
d_call: -
v_call: TRBV19
clone_size: -
cdr3_nt: TGTGCCAGTAGTATGGGCGTTGAAGAGACCCAGTACTTC
cdr3_aa: CASSMGVEETQYF

cdr3_length: 14
j_call: TRBJ2-7
d_call: -
v_call: TRBV30
clone_size: -
cdr3_nt: TGTGCCTGGAGCCCACCGCACACGATCTACGAGCAGTACTTC
cdr3_aa: CAWSPPHTIYEQYF

cdr3_length: 13
j_call: TRBJ1-2
d_call: TRBD1
v_call: TRBV14
clone_size: few
cdr3_nt: TGTGCCAGCAGCCCGACCAACAGGGGCGGCTACACCTTC
cdr3_aa: CASSPTNRGGYTF

cdr3_length: 15
j_call: TRBJ1-2
d_call: TRBD1
v_call: TRBV6-5
clone_size: few
cdr3_nt: TGTGCCAGCAGCCAGCCGGGACAGGGGAGGGATGGCTACACCTTC
cdr3_aa: CASSQPGQGRDGYTF

cdr3_length: 13
j_call: TRBJ1-4
d_call: -
v_call: TRBV5-1
clone_size: -
cdr3_nt: TGCGCCAGCAGCTTGGGCCGGGGGGAAAAACTGTTTTTT
cdr3_aa: CASSLGRGEKLFF

cdr3_length: 14
j_call: TRBJ1-4
d_call: -
v_call: TRBV2
clone_size: -
cdr3_nt: TGTGCCAGCAGCACGACAGAGAATAATGAAAAACTGTTTTTT
cdr3_aa: CASSTTENNEKLFF

cdr3_length: 11
j_call: TRBJ2-1
d_call: -
v_call: TRBV28
clone_size: -
cdr3_nt: TGTGCCATAATAACCTACAATGAGCAGTTCTTC
cdr3_aa: CAIITYNEQFF

cdr3_length: 13
j_call: TRBJ1-2
d_call: TRBD1
v_call: TRBV2
clone_size: few
cdr3_nt: TGTGCCAGGGATCAAACAGGGGACTATGGCTACACCTTC
cdr3_aa: CARDQTGDYGYTF

cdr3_length: 18
j_call: TRBJ2-1
d_call: TRBD2
v_call: TRBV10-3
clone_size: -
cdr3_nt: TGTGCCATCAGTGGATCGACGTCGCTAGCGGGGGGGTACAATGAGCAGTTCTTC
cdr3_aa: CAISGSTSLAGGYNEQFF

cdr3_length: 19
j_call: TRBJ2-1
d_call: -
v_call: TRBV5-6
clone_size: -
cdr3_nt: TGTGCCAGTAACCACTACACTTCCCCTCCCAAGGCCGTCTGGAATGAGCAGTTCTTC
cdr3_aa: CASNHYTSPPKAVWNEQFF

cdr3_length: 19
j_call: TRBJ2-3
d_call: -
v_call: TRBV7-9
clone_size: -
cdr3_nt: TGTGCCAGCAGCCCCTCTTCCCGGGGGGCCTCATTTAGCACAGATACGCAGTATTTT
cdr3_aa: CASSPSSRGASFSTDTQYF

cdr3_length: 17
j_call: TRBJ2-5
d_call: TRBD1
v_call: TRBV11-2
clone_size: -
cdr3_nt: TGTGCCAGCAGCTTAGATATGTCCAGGGGGTACCAAGAGACCCAGTACTTC
cdr3_aa: CASSLDMSRGYQETQYF

cdr3_length: 14
j_call: TRBJ2-3
d_call: -
v_call: TRBV5-8
clone_size: -
cdr3_nt: TGTGCCAGCAGCCCCGGGGGTGCAGGCGATACGCAGTATTTT
cdr3_aa: CASSPGGAGDTQYF

cdr3_length: 15
j_call: TRBJ1-2
d_call: -
v_call: TRBV3-1/TRBV3-2
clone_size: -
cdr3_nt: TGTGCCAGCAGCCAAAGGCGGCATTCCCCACGTGGCTACACCTTC
cdr3_aa: CASSQRRHSPRGYTF

cdr3_length: 15
j_call: TRBJ1-2
d_call: TRBD1
v_call: TRBV5-1
clone_size: -
cdr3_nt: TGCGCCAGCAGCTTGTGGGGACAGGAAGCCTATGGCTACACCTTC
cdr3_aa: CASSLWGQEAYGYTF

cdr3_length: 14
j_call: TRBJ1-2
d_call: -
v_call: TRBV28
clone_size: -
cdr3_nt: TGTGCCAGCAGTTCGGGAGGGGGGAACTATGGCTACACCTTC
cdr3_aa: CASSSGGGNYGYTF

cdr3_length: 18
j_call: TRBJ2-2
d_call: TRBD1
v_call: TRBV27
clone_size: -
cdr3_nt: TGTGCCAGCACAACCTCGTCCTGGACAGGGGGCATCACCGGGGAGCTGTTTTTT
cdr3_aa: CASTTSSWTGGITGELFF

cdr3_length: 15
j_call: TRBJ2-1
d_call: -
v_call: TRBV5-1
clone_size: -
cdr3_nt: TGCGCCAGCAGCTCAGGACTGTTCTCCTACAATGAGCAGTTCTTC
cdr3_aa: CASSSGLFSYNEQFF

cdr3_length: 19
j_call: TRBJ1-2
d_call: TRBD1
v_call: TRBV29-1
clone_size: -
cdr3_nt: TGCAGCGTTGAAGATTTGACTACCGATAAGACAGGGTATAACTATGGCTACACCTTC
cdr3_aa: CSVEDLTTDKTGYNYGYTF

cdr3_length: 16
j_call: TRBJ2-1
d_call: TRBD1
v_call: TRBV29-1
clone_size: -
cdr3_nt: TGCAGCTCCTTTTACAAAGGACAGGGGTTAGTGAATGAGCAGTTCTTC
cdr3_aa: CSSFYKGQGLVNEQFF

cdr3_length: 12
j_call: TRBJ1-3
d_call: -
v_call: TRBV30
clone_size: -
cdr3_nt: TGTGCTTGGGGCCTCTCTGGAAACACCATATATTTT
cdr3_aa: CAWGLSGNTIYF

cdr3_length: 15
j_call: TRBJ2-7
d_call: TRBD1
v_call: TRBV7-9
clone_size: -
cdr3_nt: TGTGCCAGCAGACTTGGGGCAGGGGGCTTTTACGAGCAGTACTTC
cdr3_aa: CASRLGAGGFYEQYF

cdr3_length: 17
j_call: TRBJ2-7
d_call: TRBD2
v_call: TRBV27
clone_size: -
cdr3_nt: TGTGCCAGCAGTTTAGTCATAGGTAGCGGGGACCCCTACGAGCAGTACTTC
cdr3_aa: CASSLVIGSGDPYEQYF

cdr3_length: 15
j_call: TRBJ2-7
d_call: TRBD1
v_call: TRBV6-5
clone_size: -
cdr3_nt: TGTGCCAGTATCGATCCCGGGACAGCTCACTACGAGCAGTACTTC
cdr3_aa: CASIDPGTAHYEQYF

cdr3_length: 14
j_call: TRBJ2-1
d_call: -
v_call: TRBV3-1/TRBV3-2
clone_size: -
cdr3_nt: TGTGCCAGCAGCCATACAGGGAGTAACAATGAGCAGTTCTTC
cdr3_aa: CASSHTGSNNEQFF

cdr3_length: 14
j_call: TRBJ2-3
d_call: TRBD1
v_call: TRBV5-4
clone_size: -
cdr3_nt: TGTGCCAGCAGACCCGACAGGGGAACAGATACGCAGTATTTT
cdr3_aa: CASRPDRGTDTQYF

cdr3_length: 13
j_call: TRBJ2-5
d_call: TRBD1
v_call: TRBV11-3
clone_size: -
cdr3_nt: TGTGCCAGCAGCTCAGACAGGGGGGAGACCCAGTACTTC
cdr3_aa: CASSSDRGETQYF

cdr3_length: 16
j_call: TRBJ1-4
d_call: TRBD1
v_call: TRBV7-8
clone_size: -
cdr3_nt: TGTGCCAGCAGCGGAAAACGCGGACAGGGTGTTAGAAAACTGTTTTTT
cdr3_aa: CASSGKRGQGVRKLFF

cdr3_length: 13
j_call: TRBJ1-1
d_call: -
v_call: TRBV30
clone_size: -
cdr3_nt: TGTGCCTGGAGTGTATCATGGAACACTGAAGCTTTCTTT
cdr3_aa: CAWSVSWNTEAFF

cdr3_length: 16
j_call: TRBJ2-6
d_call: -
v_call: TRBV4-1
clone_size: once
cdr3_nt: TGCGCCAGCAGCCAAGGGAGCAACTCTGGGGCCAACGTCCTGACTTTC
cdr3_aa: CASSQGSNSGANVLTF

cdr3_length: 15
j_call: TRBJ2-2
d_call: TRBD1
v_call: TRBV24-1
clone_size: -
cdr3_nt: TGTGCCACCAGTGACTTTAAACAGGGGCCCGGGGAGCTGTTTTTT
cdr3_aa: CATSDFKQGPGELFF

cdr3_length: 14
j_call: TRBJ2-1
d_call: -
v_call: TRBV19
clone_size: -
cdr3_nt: TGTGCCAGTAGTATAATGGGGGCTGAAGATGAGCAGTTCTTC
cdr3_aa: CASSIMGAEDEQFF

cdr3_length: 15
j_call: TRBJ1-1
d_call: TRBD1
v_call: TRBV19
clone_size: few
cdr3_nt: TGTGCCAGTAGCGGGACAGGGGCCCAAATCACTGAAGCTTTCTTT
cdr3_aa: CASSGTGAQITEAFF

cdr3_length: 14
j_call: TRBJ1-1
d_call: -
v_call: TRBV29-1
clone_size: -
cdr3_nt: TGCAGCAACGTGCGGGGGGCGGGGAACACTGAAGCTTTCTTT
cdr3_aa: CSNVRGAGNTEAFF

cdr3_length: 16
j_call: TRBJ2-7
d_call: -
v_call: TRBV2
clone_size: -
cdr3_nt: TGTGCCAGCAGTGAAGAAGAGGACTCGGCGGGCTACGAGCAGTACTTC
cdr3_aa: CASSEEEDSAGYEQYF